These 6 T cell receptor beta chains share one sample of origin, sequenced in a study of response to subunit inactivated influenza vaccine. A single record per CDR3 protein comes from TCRdb applying MiXCR to the RT-PCR reads. The sample shows about 180,000 distinct CDR3 sequences, nearly 9.5% of them seen only once. This specimen was non-naive T cells sorted from PBMCs, taken on the day of vaccination. These receptors all stem from a man aged 50 to 60 who received an inactivated influenza vaccine.

The genes are TRBV12-3 or TRBV12-4 and TRBJ2-7, with 11 bases lining up with TRBD1. The CDR3 runs 16 residues. V lost 3 bases and J lost 7; bases outside the gene matches: 11. Here the CDR3 reads CASSLEWGGQGGEQYF. The CDR3, as DNA: TGTGCCAGCAGTTTGGAGTGGGGGGGACAGGGGGGAGAGCAGTACTTC.

This clonotype was seen only a few times. The rearrangement joins TRBV10-3 to TRBJ1-6; D remains ambiguous. This CDR3 has 16 amino acids. CDR1 and CDR2 from the germline V gene are ENHRY and SYGVKD. Trimming pared 5 bases from V and 9 bases from J, leaving 20 bases between. CDR3 loop: CAISSGKPREGSPLHF. CDR3 nucleotide sequence: TGTGCCATCAGTTCCGGGAAACCAAGGGAAGGTTCACCCCTCCACTTT.

This clonotype was detected only a few times. This chain links TRBV7-2 with TRBJ2-2, with D uncertain. Germline lookup yields CDR1 SGHTA and CDR2 FQGNSA. V was pared by 4 bases and J by 6 bases, with 9 bases between. This CDR3 is 13 amino acids long. The CDR3 nucleotides read TGTGCCAGCAGCTCCTATAACGCCGGGGAGCTGTTTTTT. Protein: CASSSYNAGELFF.

This clonotype was seen only a few times. At one boundary the junction diverges from the germline segment, which might be a read error. The chain combines TRBV27 with TRBJ1-5; a possible D gene is TRBD1 (5 bases). The CDR3 has 15 amino acids. In germline, CDR1 is MNHEY, CDR2 SMNVEV (reference sequence). This CDR3 is CASSVSGSRGQPQHF. The DNA for the CDR3 is TGTGCCAGCAGTGTATCAGGGTCGAGAGGTCAGCCCCAGCATTTT.

This clonotype was found many times. This chain joins TRBV7-9 and TRBJ2-1, with D possibly being TRBD2 (5 bases). The CDR3 runs to 14 residues. Germline loops: CDR1 SEHNR, CDR2 FQNEAQ (reference sequence). Trimming cost V 1 base and J 8 bases, with 12 bases left between them. DNA of the CDR3: TGTGCCAGCAGCTTAGGGCTAGCCGCGGATGAGCAGTTCTTC. Translating it yields CASSLGLAADEQFF.

J is TRBJ2-1 and V is TRBV7-2; 9 nucleotides align to TRBD1. CDR1 is SGHTA and CDR2 is FQGNSA in the germline V gene. The CDR3 covers 15 residues. The ends lost 5 bases at V and 7 bases at J; junction bases unmatched: 9. The CDR3 DNA sequence: TGTGCCAGCAGCCCGGGACAGGGCCGGGGAAATGAGCAGTTCTTC. This gives the protein CASSPGQGRGNEQFF.